The text below deals with one T cell receptor (beta chain). Its antigen is currently not known. Base quality data are lacking; no much larger clone is found one base away. TCRbeta CDR3 regions were amplified from genomic DNA using the immunoSEQ Assay, a bias-controlled multiplex PCR. In the original analysis: Within the assay, amplification of reference gene primers was used to estimate how many nucleated cells each sample contained. To quantify the absolute abundance of each unique TCRbeta CDR3 rearrangement, sequence reads were collapsed and filtered. For each sample, productive Simpson clonality was calculated by taking the square root of Simpson's diversity index across productive rearrangements. The table was pulled from immuneACCESS by TCRdb, which kept in-frame rearrangements only. Such tables lose some clones; where checked, under half of the loss comes from unresolved V genes, and the rest has no known cause. V and J calls and clone size are copied from that table; D and trimming were computed from the DNA. Recorded for this sample are 330,000 or so clones; around 90% of them occurred a single time. Approximately 10% of the sample is in the top ten clones.

The data derive from a study of blood T cell repertoires in COVID-19 (TCRdb year 2020). General notes on the study: Collaborator samples came from the United States, Italy and Spain and covered acute and convalescent phases of COVID-19. HLA class I and class II types, where available, came from metadata supplied by the sample provider rather than from assay-based typing. A de-identified subject ID, COVID-19 status, age in years and sex were almost always included in the sample metadata. Deeply sampled blood TCRbeta repertoires from subjects exposed to, actively infected with, or recovered from COVID-19 were included in the dataset. The prospective study material was composed of cDNA or gDNA derived from T cells, B-cell-depleted T cells, or PBMCs. Samples came from the ongoing ImmuneRACE study (first 160 participants) plus 1,254 subjects from 6 global collaborators. A freely available public database, intended as a resource for researchers studying the immune response to SARS-CoV-2, is where the repertoires were released. Broader findings and caveats from the paper: Clinical and demographic metadata were provided uncurated, with the amount varying by source and participant.

The CDR3 has 14 amino acids, counting the end cysteine and phenylalanine. The CDR3 DNA has 42 bases and is translated from base 1. Trimming leaves V shorter by 3 bases and J shorter by 5 bases, with the junction holding 6 bases beyond the gene matches. CDR1 and CDR2 (SGDLS, YYNGEE) derive from the germline V gene. In Seattle, one collaborating source enrolled patients while the infection was active and tracked those patients longitudinally over the course of disease. Collaborating institutions collected whole blood in K2EDTA tubes following their own protocols. For TCRbeta analysis, collaborators shipped samples in one of three forms: frozen whole blood, isolated PBMCs, or DNA extracted from either of those sample types.

In this chain, TRBV9 is recombined with TRBJ1-1; TRBD1 fits 8 bases in the junction. Sequenced: peripheral blood. The clonotype originates from a man aged 25 to 40 with COVID-19, enrolled during active disease. The nucleotides are TGTGCCAGCAGCGGACAGGGGTCGAGGACTGAAGCTTTCTTT. Its coded protein is CASSGQGSRTEAFF.